The 2 T cell receptor beta chains given below trace back to one sample, sequenced in a study of T and B cells in COVID-19 patients. TRB was amplified from around 250-460 ng of blood genomic DNA. Multiplex PCR with BIOMED2 TRB-A/B primer pools amplified TRB rearrangements. MiXCR, applied by TCRdb to the multiplex PCR reads, yields one record per CDR3 protein. The data contain nearly 15,000 distinct CDR3 sequences, roughly 29% of them singletons. The material sequenced was blood. All receptors derive from a human donor who had recovered from COVID-19.

The table lists this clonotype with a few counts. The rearrangement uses TRBV24-1 and TRBJ2-2; no firm D call. CDR1 and CDR2 (germline): KGHDR, SFDVKD. The CDR3 extends over 14 amino acids. V was trimmed by 4 bases and J by 4 bases, leaving 9 bases between them. As DNA, the CDR3 is TGTGCCACCAGTGAACCGTACTTCACCGGGGAGCTGTTTTTT. As protein: CATSEPYFTGELFF.

This clonotype is labeled medium-sized. The chain joins TRBV19 to TRBJ1-2, with D possibly matching TRBD1 (5 bases). The CDR3 runs to 14 residues. V was shortened by 0 bases and J by 4 bases, with 9 bases between the two germline ends. Germline CDR1 and CDR2: LNHDA and SQIVND (reference sequence). The CDR3 nucleotides are TGTGCCAGTAGTATAGAGGGACGTCCCTATGGCTACACCTTC. Encoded protein: CASSIEGRPYGYTF. Looking up the rest from reference TRBV19 and TRBJ1-2 gives the full variable domain: DGGITQSPKYLFRKEGQNVTLSCEQNLNHDAMYWYRQDPGQGLRLIYYSQIVNDFQKGDIAEGYSVSREKKESFPLTVTSAQKNPTAFYLCASSIEGRPYGYTFGSGTRLTVV.